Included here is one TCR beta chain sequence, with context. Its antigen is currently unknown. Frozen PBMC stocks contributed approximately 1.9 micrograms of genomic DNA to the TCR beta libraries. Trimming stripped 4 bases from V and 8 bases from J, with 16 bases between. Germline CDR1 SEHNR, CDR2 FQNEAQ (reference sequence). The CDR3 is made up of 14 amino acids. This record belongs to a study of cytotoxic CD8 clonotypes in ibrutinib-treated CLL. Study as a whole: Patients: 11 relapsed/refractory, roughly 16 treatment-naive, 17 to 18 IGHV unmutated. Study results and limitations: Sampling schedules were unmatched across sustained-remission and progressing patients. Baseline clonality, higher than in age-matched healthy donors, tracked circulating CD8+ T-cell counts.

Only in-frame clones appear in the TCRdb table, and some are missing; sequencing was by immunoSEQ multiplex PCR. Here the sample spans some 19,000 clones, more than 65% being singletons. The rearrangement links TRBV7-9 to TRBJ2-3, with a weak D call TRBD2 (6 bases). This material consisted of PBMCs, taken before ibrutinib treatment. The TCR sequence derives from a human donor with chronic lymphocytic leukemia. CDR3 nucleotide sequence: TGTGCCAGCAGCTCACTAGCCGCTAAGGGTACGCAGTATTTT. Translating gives CASSSLAAKGTQYF.